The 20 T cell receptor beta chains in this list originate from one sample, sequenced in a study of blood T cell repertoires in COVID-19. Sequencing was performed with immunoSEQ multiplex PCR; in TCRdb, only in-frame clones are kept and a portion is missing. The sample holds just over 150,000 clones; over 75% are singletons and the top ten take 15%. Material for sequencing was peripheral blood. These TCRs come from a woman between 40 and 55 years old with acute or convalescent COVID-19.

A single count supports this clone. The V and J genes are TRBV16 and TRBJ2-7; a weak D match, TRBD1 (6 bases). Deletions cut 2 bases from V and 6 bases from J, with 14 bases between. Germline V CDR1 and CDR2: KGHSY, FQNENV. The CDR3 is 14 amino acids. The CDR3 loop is CASSQPGATSEQYF. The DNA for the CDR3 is TGTGCCAGCAGCCAACCAGGGGCCACCAGCGAGCAGTACTTC.

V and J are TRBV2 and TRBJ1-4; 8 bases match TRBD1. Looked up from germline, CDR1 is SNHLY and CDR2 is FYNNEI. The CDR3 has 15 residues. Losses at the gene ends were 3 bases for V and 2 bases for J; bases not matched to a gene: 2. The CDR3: CASSDRGQTNEKLFF. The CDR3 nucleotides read TGTGCCAGCAGTGACAGGGGGCAGACTAATGAAAAACTGTTTTTT.

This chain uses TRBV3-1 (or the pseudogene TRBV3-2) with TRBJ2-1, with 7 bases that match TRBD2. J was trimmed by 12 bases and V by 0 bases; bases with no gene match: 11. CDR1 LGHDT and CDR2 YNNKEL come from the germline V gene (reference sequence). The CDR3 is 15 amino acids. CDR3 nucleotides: TGTGCCAGCAGCCAAGATCCCGGACTAGATAGTGGGCAGTTCTTC. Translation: CASSQDPGLDSGQFF.

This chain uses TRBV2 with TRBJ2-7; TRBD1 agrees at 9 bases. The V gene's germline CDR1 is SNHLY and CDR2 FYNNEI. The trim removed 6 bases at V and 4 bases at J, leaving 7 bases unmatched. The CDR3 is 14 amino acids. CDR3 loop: CASRTEQGAYEQYF. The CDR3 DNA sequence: TGTGCCAGCAGAACGGAACAGGGGGCTTACGAGCAGTACTTC.

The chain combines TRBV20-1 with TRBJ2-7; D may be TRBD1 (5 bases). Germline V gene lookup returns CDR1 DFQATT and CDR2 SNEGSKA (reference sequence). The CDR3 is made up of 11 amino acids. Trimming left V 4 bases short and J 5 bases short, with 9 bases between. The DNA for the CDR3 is TGCAGTGCTACCTCAGGGCACGAGCAGTACTTC. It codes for CSATSGHEQYF.

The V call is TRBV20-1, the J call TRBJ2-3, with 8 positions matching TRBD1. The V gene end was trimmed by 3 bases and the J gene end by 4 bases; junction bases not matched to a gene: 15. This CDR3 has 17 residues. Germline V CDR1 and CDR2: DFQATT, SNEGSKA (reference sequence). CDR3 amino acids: CSASLGRRTGLADTQYF. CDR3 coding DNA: TGCAGTGCTAGTCTCGGCCGGAGGACAGGGTTGGCAGATACGCAGTATTTT.

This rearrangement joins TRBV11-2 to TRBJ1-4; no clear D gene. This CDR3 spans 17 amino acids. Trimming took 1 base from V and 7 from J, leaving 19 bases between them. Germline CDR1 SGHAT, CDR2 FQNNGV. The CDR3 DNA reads TGTGCCAGCAGCTTAGGTTCATGGGAGATGATGGGTGAAAAACTGTTTTTT. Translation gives CASSLGSWEMMGEKLFF.

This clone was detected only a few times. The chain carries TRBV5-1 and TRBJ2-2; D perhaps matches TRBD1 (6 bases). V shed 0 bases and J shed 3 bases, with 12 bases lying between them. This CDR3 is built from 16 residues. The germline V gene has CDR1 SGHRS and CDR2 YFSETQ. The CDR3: CASSLVAGVDTGELFF. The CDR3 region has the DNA TGCGCCAGCAGCTTGGTCGCAGGGGTAGACACCGGGGAGCTGTTTTTT.

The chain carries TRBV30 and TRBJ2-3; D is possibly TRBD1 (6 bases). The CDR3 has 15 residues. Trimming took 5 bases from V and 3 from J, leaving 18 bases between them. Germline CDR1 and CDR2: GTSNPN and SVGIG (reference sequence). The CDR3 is CAWASYGRGTDTQYF. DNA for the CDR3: TGTGCCTGGGCTTCTTACGGCAGGGGTACAGATACGCAGTATTTT.

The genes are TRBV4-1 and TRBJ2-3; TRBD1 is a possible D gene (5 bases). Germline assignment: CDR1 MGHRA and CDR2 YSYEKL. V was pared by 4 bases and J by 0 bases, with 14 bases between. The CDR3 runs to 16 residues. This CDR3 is CASSLRAFISTDTQYF. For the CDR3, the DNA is TGCGCCAGCAGCCTCAGGGCCTTTATTAGCACAGATACGCAGTATTTT.

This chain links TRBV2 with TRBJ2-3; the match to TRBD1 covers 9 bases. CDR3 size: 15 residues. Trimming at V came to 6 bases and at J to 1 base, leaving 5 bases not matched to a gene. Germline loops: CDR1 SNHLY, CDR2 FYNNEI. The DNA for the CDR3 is TGTGCCAGCAGGAACAGGGGGCAGGGCACAGATACGCAGTATTTT. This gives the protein CASRNRGQGTDTQYF.

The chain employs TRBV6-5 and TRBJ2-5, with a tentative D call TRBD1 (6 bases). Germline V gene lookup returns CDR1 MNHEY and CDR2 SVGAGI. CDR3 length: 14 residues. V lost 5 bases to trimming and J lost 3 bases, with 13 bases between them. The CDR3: CASSRPDSKETQYF. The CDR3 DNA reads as TGTGCCAGCAGTCGGCCGGACAGCAAAGAGACCCAGTACTTC.

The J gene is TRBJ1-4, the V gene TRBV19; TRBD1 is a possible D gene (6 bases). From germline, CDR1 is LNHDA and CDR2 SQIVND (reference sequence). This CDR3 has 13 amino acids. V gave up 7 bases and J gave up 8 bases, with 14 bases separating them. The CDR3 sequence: CASNEQGGEKLFF. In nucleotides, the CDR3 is TGTGCCAGTAATGAACAGGGTGGGGAAAAACTGTTTTTT.

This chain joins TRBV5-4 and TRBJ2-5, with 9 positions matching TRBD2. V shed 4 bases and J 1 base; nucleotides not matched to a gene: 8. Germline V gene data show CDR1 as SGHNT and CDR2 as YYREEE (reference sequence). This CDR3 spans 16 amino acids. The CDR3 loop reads CASSTGLARIQETQYF. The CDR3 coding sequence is TGTGCCAGCAGCACCGGACTAGCGCGAATCCAAGAGACCCAGTACTTC.

The CDR3 sequence: CASSALTAEVSGPQHF. The CDR3 region has the DNA TGTGCCAGCAGTGCTCTGACAGCCGAAGTATCAGGGCCCCAGCATTTT. V is TRBV6-1 and J is TRBJ1-5; D is perhaps TRBD1 (5 bases). Per germline, CDR1 MNHNS and CDR2 SASEGT. V lost 4 bases, J lost 9 bases, and 22 bases lay in between. The CDR3 sequence is 16 residues long.

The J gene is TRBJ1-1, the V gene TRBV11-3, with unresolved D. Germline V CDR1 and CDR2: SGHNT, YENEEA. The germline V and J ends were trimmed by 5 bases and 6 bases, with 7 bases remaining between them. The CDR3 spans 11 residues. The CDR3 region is CASSLSSEAFF. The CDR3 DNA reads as TGTGCCAGCAGCCTCTCGTCTGAAGCTTTCTTT.

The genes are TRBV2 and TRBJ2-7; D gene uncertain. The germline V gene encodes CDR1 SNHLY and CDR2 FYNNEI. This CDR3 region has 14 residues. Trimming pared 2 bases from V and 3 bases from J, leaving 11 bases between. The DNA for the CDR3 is TGTGCCAGCAGTGAAAGGCTCACGGGCTACGAGCAGTACTTC. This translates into CASSERLTGYEQYF.

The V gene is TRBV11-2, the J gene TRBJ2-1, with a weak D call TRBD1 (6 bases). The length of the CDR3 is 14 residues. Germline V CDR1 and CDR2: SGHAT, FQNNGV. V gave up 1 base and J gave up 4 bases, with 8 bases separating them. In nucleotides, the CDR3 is TGTGCCAGCAGCTTAGCAGGGGTTTACAATGAGCAGTTCTTC. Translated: CASSLAGVYNEQFF.

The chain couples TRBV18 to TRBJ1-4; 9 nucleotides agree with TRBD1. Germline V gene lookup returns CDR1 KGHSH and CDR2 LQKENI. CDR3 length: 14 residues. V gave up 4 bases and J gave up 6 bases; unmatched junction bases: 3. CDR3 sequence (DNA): TGTGCCAGCTCACGGGGACAGGGAGATGAAAAACTGTTTTTT. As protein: CASSRGQGDEKLFF.

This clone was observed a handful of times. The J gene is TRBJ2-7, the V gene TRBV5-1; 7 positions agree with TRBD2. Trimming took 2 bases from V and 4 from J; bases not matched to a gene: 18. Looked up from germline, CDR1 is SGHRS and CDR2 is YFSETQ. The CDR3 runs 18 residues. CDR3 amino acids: CASSLSAVAGLSGYEQYF. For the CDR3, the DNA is TGCGCCAGCAGCTTAAGTGCGGTAGCGGGCCTGTCTGGGTACGAGCAGTACTTC.